This T cell receptor (beta chain) comes out of a study of cytomegalovirus exposure and HLA in healthy donors. Notes on the study in general: Follow-up analysis later connected one missense variant in DCLRE1C with trimming of TCR beta V- and J-genes. Relative to equally common others, HLA-associated TCR beta chains showed greater clonal expansion in a later analysis.

The primer mix had 60 Vbeta and 13 Jbeta primers. Clones were read by immunoSEQ multiplex PCR, and TCRdb kept only the in-frame ones, dropping some. The sample gives about 160,000 clones, approximately 81% of which show up once; 1% to 1.5% is in the top ten. A note on this clone: What it binds is not known.

Sequencing was performed on PBMCs. The source of this sequence is a man in his fifties or sixties in good health and CMV-seropositive.

The CDR3 DNA reads as TGTGCCAGCAGCTTAGGAGGGATTAGTTATTATGGCTACACCTTC. This gives the protein CASSLGGISYYGYTF. The chain has TRBV11-2 and TRBJ1-2; no reliable D call. CDR3 length: 15 amino acids. The germline V gene encodes CDR1 SGHAT and CDR2 FQNNGV. The germline V and J ends were trimmed by 1 base and 5 bases, with 14 bases remaining between them.